A selection of T cell receptor beta chains follows, all from one sample in a study of shared clonotypes between healthy human individuals. Libraries were prepared by immunoSEQ multiplex PCR; TCRdb keeps only in-frame clonotypes and omits some of them. The table records approximately 640,000 clones, less than 95% of them present only once. Sample: memory CD8+ T cells from PBMCs. Every receptor here comes from a man between 18 and 29 years old in good health. Some clones in this sample may be carry-over from other donors' samples. CDR3s include the opening cysteine and the closing phenylalanine or tryptophan. A D gene is named only where the DNA matches it firmly. A clone size is listed for some rows: how often the clone was seen (once, few, many), or a class if it is expanded.

J gene | V gene | clone size | CDR3 length | D gene | CDR3 DNA | CDR3 protein
TRBJ2-3 | TRBV2 | . | 15 | TRBD2 | TGTGCCAGCAGTGGGACTAGCGGGAGGGCAGATACGCAGTATTTT | CASSGTSGRADTQYF
TRBJ2-1 | TRBV4-3 | . | 15 | . | TGCGCCAGCAGCCAAGAGACGACTATTTGGCATGAGCAGTTCTTC | CASSQETTIWHEQFF
TRBJ2-7 | TRBV19 | . | 15 | TRBD2 | TGTGCCAGTAGTATAGCACTAGCGGGAGAGGTCGAGCAGTACTTC | CASSIALAGEVEQYF
TRBJ2-5 | TRBV5-4 | . | 15 | TRBD1 | TGTGCCAGCAGCCTCCGGGACAGGCTTTGGGAGACCCAGTACTTC | CASSLRDRLWETQYF
TRBJ1-1 | TRBV27 | . | 13 | . | TGTGCCAGCAGTTTAGCCGGAGGCACTGAAGCTTTCTTT | CASSLAGGTEAFF
TRBJ2-1 | TRBV13 | . | 12 | . | TGTGCCAGCAGCCTCCTTGGGAATGAGCAGTTCTTC | CASSLLGNEQFF
TRBJ1-2 | TRBV4-2 | . | 16 | . | TGTGCCAGCAGCCAAGCGATTGACCTCAATAACTATGGCTACACCTTC | CASSQAIDLNNYGYTF
TRBJ2-1 | TRBV6-1 | . | 15 | . | TGTGCCAGCAGGATGGACAGTAGCTCCTACAATGAGCAGTTCTTC | CASRMDSSSYNEQFF
TRBJ2-1 | TRBV28 | . | 16 | . | TGTGCCAGCAGTCGTGGCCGGGACACCTCCTACAATGAGCAGTTCTTC | CASSRGRDTSYNEQFF
TRBJ2-3 | TRBV27 | . | 17 | TRBD2 | TGTGCCAGCAGTTTATACCCCAACGCGGGAGGGGCCGATACGCAGTATTTT | CASSLYPNAGGADTQYF
TRBJ2-7 | TRBV2 | . | 10 | . | TGTGCCAGCATAGGTCACGAGCAGTACTTC | CASIGHEQYF
TRBJ2-2 | TRBV9 | . | 15 | . | TGTGCCAGCAGCGTAGACTCCAGGAGGACCGGGGAGCTGTTTTTT | CASSVDSRRTGELFF
TRBJ2-3 | TRBV20-1 | . | 11 | TRBD1 | TGCAGTGCCCGGACAGGAGATACGCAGTATTTT | CSARTGDTQYF
TRBJ1-1 | TRBV28 | . | 13 | . | TGTGCCAGCAGTTTGGACATGAACACTGAAGCTTTCTTT | CASSLDMNTEAFF
TRBJ2-1 | TRBV11-3 | once | 16 | . | TGTGCCAGCAGCTTCTTCGGGGCAGGCAACTACAATGAGCAGTTCTTC | CASSFFGAGNYNEQFF
TRBJ2-1 | TRBV5-1 | . | 13 | . | TGCGCCAGCAGCCCTTCCTCCTTGGATGGGCAGTTCTTC | CASSPSSLDGQFF
TRBJ2-7 | TRBV7-9 | . | 16 | TRBD2 | TGTGCCAGCAGCTCGAGCGGGACTCCAATCCCCTACGAGCAGTACTTC | CASSSSGTPIPYEQYF
TRBJ2-1 | TRBV6-6 | . | 13 | TRBD2 | TGTGCCAGCAGCTTCCGGACTAGCAATGAGCAGTTCTTC | CASSFRTSNEQFF
TRBJ2-1 | TRBV29-1 | . | 10 | TRBD1 | TGCAGCGACACAGGGGTTGAGCAGTTCTTC | CSDTGVEQFF
TRBJ2-2 | TRBV7-2 | once | 16 | . | TGTGCCAGCAGCTTAGAGGCGGAGCCTAACACCGGGGAGCTGTTTTTT | CASSLEAEPNTGELFF
TRBJ2-1 | TRBV9 | . | 12 | . | TGTGCCAGCAGCGACAGCGACCATGAGCAGTTCTTC | CASSDSDHEQFF
TRBJ2-7 | TRBV6-5 | . | 13 | TRBD1 | TGTGCCAGCAGTTACCCAGGGGGCCGCGAGCAGTACTTC | CASSYPGGREQYF
TRBJ2-1 | TRBV6-4 | . | 13 | . | TGTGCCAGTTCGTTGATCCCCTACAATGAGCAGTTCTTC | CASSLIPYNEQFF
TRBJ2-7 | TRBV5-4 | once | 14 | . | TGTGCCAGCAGCTTGTGGCAGGACTCCTACGAGCAGTACTTC | CASSLWQDSYEQYF
TRBJ2-7 | TRBV10-3 | . | 14 | . | TGTGCCATCAGCCCTTCGGTACAGGGTAACGAGCAGTACTTC | CAISPSVQGNEQYF
TRBJ2-5 | TRBV11-2 | . | 16 | TRBD2 | TGTGCCAGCAGCTTGCAGCGGGGACCGTACCAAGAGACCCAGTACTTC | CASSLQRGPYQETQYF
TRBJ1-4 | TRBV9 | . | 16 | . | TGTGCCAGCAGCGTAGCGGGGGGAGCAGCTAATGAAAAACTGTTTTTT | CASSVAGGAANEKLFF
TRBJ2-5 | TRBV27 | . | 12 | TRBD2 | TGTGCCAGCAGTTTATCGGGGAGGGACCAGTACTTC | CASSLSGRDQYF
TRBJ2-1 | TRBV27 | . | 14 | . | TGTGCCAGCGGCTGGGGGAGAAGGTTCGATGAGCAGTTCTTC | CASGWGRRFDEQFF
TRBJ2-1 | TRBV27 | . | 15 | TRBD1 | TGTGCCAGCAGTGGGAGAGGGGGCTTTTTAAATGAGCAGTTCTTC | CASSGRGGFLNEQFF
TRBJ2-2 | TRBV19 | . | 14 | TRBD1 | TGTGCCAGTAGTATCCGGGGACAGTCCGGGGAGCTGTTTTTT | CASSIRGQSGELFF
TRBJ2-3 | TRBV7-2 | . | 13 | . | TGTGCCAGCAGCCAAGGAAACACAGATACGCAGTATTTT | CASSQGNTDTQYF
TRBJ2-5 | TRBV27 | . | 14 | . | TGTGCCAGCAGTTTGCAGGGAAGACGAGAGACCCAGTACTTC | CASSLQGRRETQYF
TRBJ1-2 | TRBV27 | . | 16 | . | TGTGCCAGCAGTTTATATCCCGCGCAGGGCGGCTATGGCTACACCTTC | CASSLYPAQGGYGYTF
TRBJ2-7 | TRBV29-1 | . | 14 | TRBD2 | TGCAGCGTGGAGGGACTAGTCTCGGGGAGCGAGCAGTACTTC | CSVEGLVSGSEQYF
TRBJ2-7 | TRBV4-1 | . | 14 | . | TGCGCCAGCAGCCAAGTTAGCCAAGCCTACGAGCAGTACTTC | CASSQVSQAYEQYF
TRBJ2-7 | TRBV6-1 | . | 15 | TRBD2 | TGTGCCAGCAGAGATCTCAGCGGGAGGGCGTACGAGCAGTACTTC | CASRDLSGRAYEQYF
TRBJ2-7 | TRBV27 | . | 14 | TRBD2 | TGTGCCAGCAGTTTTAGCGGGAAACCCTACGAGCAGTACTTC | CASSFSGKPYEQYF
TRBJ2-7 | TRBV5-5 | once | 19 | TRBD1 | TGTGCCAGCAGCCTACCTTCCGAGGTGGGACAGGGTCCCTCCTACGAGCAGTACTTC | CASSLPSEVGQGPSYEQYF
TRBJ2-7 | TRBV7-7 | . | 15 | TRBD2 | TGTGCCAGCAGCTCCGGGACTAGCGGGAGTAACGAGCAGTACTTC | CASSSGTSGSNEQYF
TRBJ2-5 | TRBV27 | . | 14 | . | TGTGCCAGCAGGGCGGGACAAAACAGGGAGACCCAGTACTTC | CASRAGQNRETQYF
TRBJ2-1 | TRBV29-1 | . | 16 | TRBD2 | TGCAGCGTTGAAGTGGCGGCTAGCGGGAGGGTAGGTGAGCAGTTCTTC | CSVEVAASGRVGEQFF
TRBJ2-7 | TRBV19 | . | 14 | . | TGTGCCAGTAGTACCGCTAACGGGGGTCAGCCCCAGTACTTC | CASSTANGGQPQYF
TRBJ2-1 | TRBV7-2 | . | 15 | . | TGTGCCAGCAGCTTAGCGGTGAGCTCCTACAATGAGCAGTTCTTC | CASSLAVSSYNEQFF
TRBJ2-5 | TRBV12-5 | . | 15 | TRBD1 | TGTGCTAGTGGTTTGACAGCAGGGGGCACGGAGACCCAGTACTTC | CASGLTAGGTETQYF
TRBJ2-1 | TRBV19 | . | 13 | TRBD2 | TGTGCCACCGAGCGGGACGACGGGTATGAGCAGTTCTTC | CATERDDGYEQFF